This is a list of T cell receptor beta chains from one sample in a study of T cell changes during pregnancy in multiple sclerosis. Assay: immunoSEQ multiplex PCR; the TCRdb copy retains only in-frame clones and omits some. The sample lists 98,000 or so clones; approximately 93% were seen once. This sample comprised peripheral blood, obtained after pregnancy. The receptor source for this set is a female donor with multiple sclerosis, enrolled in a pregnancy study. CDR3s include the opening cysteine and the closing phenylalanine or tryptophan. The order of the fields is J gene, D gene, V gene, clone size, CDR3 DNA, CDR3 protein. D genes are given only for firm matches. Only some rows state a clone size, as once, few, many or a class for expanded clones.

TRBJ2-7	NA	TRBV6-1	once	TGTGCCAGCACCCCGAGCTCCTACGAGCAGTACTTC	CASTPSSYEQYF
TRBJ2-7	TRBD2	TRBV18	NA	TGTGCCAGCTCTCGGACTAGCAGCACCTACGAGCAGTACTTC	CASSRTSSTYEQYF
TRBJ2-1	TRBD2	TRBV11-3	NA	TGTGCCAGCAGCGGCGGAGCGGGAGGGCCCCGAGAGCAGTTCTTC	CASSGGAGGPREQFF
TRBJ2-7	TRBD2	TRBV27	NA	TGTGCCAGCAGTCCGGGACTAGCTTACGAGCAGTACTTC	CASSPGLAYEQYF
TRBJ2-3	TRBD1	TRBV28	NA	TGTGCCAGCAGACCTCAGGACAGGGGCACAGATACGCAGTATTTT	CASRPQDRGTDTQYF
TRBJ2-1	TRBD1	TRBV5-6	once	TGTGCCAGCAGCTTGGGGACAGGGGCCTCCTACAATGAGCAGTTCTTC	CASSLGTGASYNEQFF
TRBJ2-7	TRBD1	TRBV5-1	NA	TGCGCCAGCAGCCTGGAACAGGGGAGCTCCTACGAGCAGTACTTC	CASSLEQGSSYEQYF
TRBJ2-7	NA	TRBV5-1	NA	TGCGCCAGCAGTTCGGACAGCTCCTACGAGCAGTACTTC	CASSSDSSYEQYF
TRBJ1-1	NA	TRBV9	NA	TGTGCCAGCAGCCCCCTTAGGGGGGGCAACACTGAAGCTTTCTTT	CASSPLRGGNTEAFF
TRBJ1-1	TRBD1	TRBV19	NA	TGTGCCAGTACCCCCCGGTGGGACAGCACCATGAACACTGAAGCTTTCTTT	CASTPRWDSTMNTEAFF